This T cell receptor beta chain was recorded in a study of shared clonotypes between healthy human individuals. This clone was detected once. Clones were read by immunoSEQ multiplex PCR, and TCRdb kept only the in-frame ones, dropping some. The sample lists roughly 500,000 clones, 78% occurring once. V lost 0 bases and J lost 2, with 10 bases in between. In germline, CDR1 is GTSNPN, CDR2 SVGIG (reference sequence). The CDR3 runs 14 residues. What was sequenced was PBMCs. The source is a woman between 40 and 55 years old in good health. Some clones in this sample may be carry-over from other donors' samples. The chain combines TRBV30 with TRBJ2-5; possible D gene TRBD2, 6 bases. DNA for the CDR3: TGTGCCTGGAGTGTTGTAGGGAGGCAAGAGACCCAGTACTTC. Translation gives CAWSVVGRQETQYF.